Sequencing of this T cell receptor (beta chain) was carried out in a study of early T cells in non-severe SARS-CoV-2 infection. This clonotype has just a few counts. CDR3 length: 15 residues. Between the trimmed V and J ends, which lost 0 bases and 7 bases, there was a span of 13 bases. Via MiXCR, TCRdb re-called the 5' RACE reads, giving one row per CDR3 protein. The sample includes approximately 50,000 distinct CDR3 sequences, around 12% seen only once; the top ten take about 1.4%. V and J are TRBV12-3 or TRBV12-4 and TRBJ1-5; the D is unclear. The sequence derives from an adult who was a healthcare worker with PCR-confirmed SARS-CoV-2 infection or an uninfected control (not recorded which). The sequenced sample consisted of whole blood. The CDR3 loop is CASSLARGPNQPQHF. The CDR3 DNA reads TGTGCCAGCAGTTTAGCTCGTGGGCCGAACCAGCCCCAGCATTTT.